Below are 28 T cell receptor beta chains sequenced from a single sample in a study of shared clonotypes between healthy human individuals. Clones were read by immunoSEQ multiplex PCR, and TCRdb kept only the in-frame ones, dropping some. The sample contains roughly 1 million clones, around four fifths of which appear only once. Material for sequencing was memory CD4+ T cells sorted from blood. Subset defined: CD45RA-negative fraction. All receptors come from a man between 18 and 29 years old in good health.

V is TRBV2 and J is TRBJ1-4; D gene uncertain. Germline V lookup: CDR1 SNHLY, CDR2 FYNNEI. The CDR3 has 14 residues. V shed 4 bases and J shed 8 bases, with 14 bases lying between them. The CDR3, as DNA: TGTGCCAGCAGTGTTCGGCCCACGATGGAAAAACTGTTTTTT. This sequence encodes CASSVRPTMEKLFF.

This clone has a handful of counts. This rearrangement joins TRBV7-9 to TRBJ2-7; D possibly corresponds to TRBD2 (5 bases). The CDR3 length is 13 residues. V was cut by 5 bases and J by 5 bases, with 13 bases left in between. Germline V gives CDR1 SEHNR, CDR2 FQNEAQ (reference sequence). DNA for the CDR3: TGTGCCAGCAGCCCAACTCGGGGTGACGAGCAGTACTTC. Residues: CASSPTRGDEQYF.

The rearrangement joins TRBV6-4 to TRBJ1-6; D is unresolved. Trimming removed 3 bases from V and 5 bases from J, with 8 bases in between. In germline, CDR1 is MRHNA, CDR2 SNTAGT. CDR3 length: 14 residues. CDR3 region: CASSEGFDNSPLHF. CDR3 nucleotide sequence: TGTGCCAGCAGTGAAGGTTTCGATAATTCACCCCTCCACTTT.

The CDR3 sequence is CASSATSGTTDTQYF. The CDR3 DNA follows: TGCGCCAGCAGCGCGACTAGCGGAACCACAGATACGCAGTATTTT. This sequence joins TRBV5-1 and TRBJ2-3; 9 bases map to TRBD2. Trimming removed 4 bases from V and 2 bases from J; junction bases left unmatched: 5. Germline CDR1 SGHRS, CDR2 YFSETQ. The CDR3 contains 15 residues.

The chain is built from TRBV5-1 and TRBJ2-3; D possibly corresponds to TRBD2 (6 bases). Trimming removed 1 base at V and 4 bases at J, with 10 bases between. From germline, CDR1 is SGHRS and CDR2 YFSETQ. The length of the CDR3 is 14 residues. The DNA of the CDR3 is TGCGCCAGCAGCTTGTCCGGGAGCGCAGATACGCAGTATTTT. Translated: CASSLSGSADTQYF.

V gene TRBV7-2 combines with J gene TRBJ2-7, with D perhaps assigned TRBD1 or TRBD2 (5 bases each). Germline V lookup: CDR1 SGHTA, CDR2 FQGNSA. This CDR3 is 13 amino acids long. The V end was cut by 4 bases, the J end by 3 bases, with 10 bases between. For the CDR3, the DNA is TGTGCCAGCAGCTCCGGGACCAGCTACGAGCAGTACTTC. Its translation: CASSSGTSYEQYF. Variable domain in full (rest from reference TRBV7-2 and TRBJ2-7): GAGVSQSPSNKVTEKGKDVELRCDPISGHTALYWYRQSLGQGLEFLIYFQGNSAPDKSGLPSDRFSAERTGGSVSTLTIQRTQQEDSAVYLCASSSGTSYEQYFGPGTRLTVT.

This clone was detected once. The chain is built from TRBV10-1 and TRBJ2-7; possible D gene TRBD1, 5 bases. The CDR3 contains 14 residues. In germline, CDR1 is WNHNN, CDR2 SYGVQD (reference sequence). The V end was cut by 0 bases, the J end by 5 bases, with 11 bases between. The CDR3 DNA reads TGCGCCAGCAGTGAGTCAGGGAAGGGGAACGAGCAGTACTTC. Amino acid sequence: CASSESGKGNEQYF.

The rearrangement links TRBV10-1 to TRBJ2-7, with a tentative D call TRBD1 (6 bases). The CDR3 is 10 amino acids. CDR1 is WNHNN and CDR2 is SYGVQD in the germline V gene (reference sequence). V was clipped by 8 bases and J by 8 bases, with 10 bases between them. CDR3 bases: TGCGCCAGCCGTGGGACAAAGCAGTACTTC. Its protein product is CASRGTKQYF.

The chain couples TRBV5-6 to TRBJ2-5, with 11 bases identical to TRBD2. Germline trimming cut 2 bases from V and 1 base from J; bases unmatched to any gene: 10. This CDR3 is 18 amino acids long. From germline, CDR1 is SGHDT and CDR2 YYEEEE. Here the CDR3 DNA reads TGTGCCAGCAGCTTAGTTCCTGGGCTAGCGGGAGGCCAAGAGACCCAGTACTTC. Its translation is CASSLVPGLAGGQETQYF.

The J gene is TRBJ2-3, the V gene TRBV5-4, with D possibly matching TRBD1 (6 bases). V was cut by 5 bases and J by 3 bases, with 7 bases left in between. Germline V CDR1 and CDR2: SGHNT, YYREEE (reference sequence). The CDR3 contains 12 residues. The CDR3 DNA follows: TGTGCCAGCAGACAGGGAACAGATACGCAGTATTTT. Encoded protein: CASRQGTDTQYF. Complete variable domain (other parts from reference TRBV5-4 and TRBJ2-3): ETGVTQSPTHLIKTRGQQVTLRCSSQSGHNTVSWYQQALGQGPQFIFQYYREEENGRGNFPPRFSGLQFPNYSSELNVNALELDDSALYLCASRQGTDTQYFGPGTRLTVL.

V usage is TRBV7-2 and J usage is TRBJ2-1, with TRBD2 matching over 9 bases. The V and J ends lost 7 bases and 0 bases, in that order; junction bases with no gene match: 4. The CDR3 covers 15 residues. Looked up from germline, CDR1 is SGHTA and CDR2 is FQGNSA. CDR3 sequence: CASKLAGTSYNEQFF. The CDR3 DNA reads TGTGCCAGCAAACTAGCGGGTACCTCCTACAATGAGCAGTTCTTC. The full variable domain, completed using reference TRBV7-2 and TRBJ2-1, is GAGVSQSPSNKVTEKGKDVELRCDPISGHTALYWYRQSLGQGLEFLIYFQGNSAPDKSGLPSDRFSAERTGGSVSTLTIQRTQQEDSAVYLCASKLAGTSYNEQFFGPGTRLTVL.

The chain combines TRBV30 with TRBJ1-3, with TRBD1 matching over 7 bases. Germline V CDR1 and CDR2: GTSNPN, SVGIG (reference sequence). The J segment lost 2 bases and the V segment lost 5 bases, leaving 6 bases of the junction unmatched. This CDR3 has 14 amino acids. CDR3 DNA sequence: TGTGCCTGGGCTACAGGGGTTACTGGAAACACCATATATTTT. This encodes CAWATGVTGNTIYF.

The CDR3 spells CASSRAGTGHSYEQYF. DNA of the CDR3: TGTGCCAGCAGCAGAGCCGGGACAGGGCACTCCTACGAGCAGTACTTC. J is TRBJ2-7 and V is TRBV9, with TRBD1 matching 9 bases. The CDR3 spans 16 residues. Germline lookup yields CDR1 SGDLS and CDR2 YYNGEE. V was pared by 4 bases and J by 0 bases, with 8 bases of the junction left unmatched.

The chain links TRBV13 to TRBJ2-5, with D perhaps matching TRBD2 (5 bases). Trimming removed 0 bases at V and 5 bases at J, with 13 bases between. Germline CDR1 reads PRHDT; CDR2 reads FYEKMQ (reference sequence). The CDR3 is 15 amino acids. The CDR3 region has the DNA TGTGCCAGCAGCTTAGGCCGGGGTACTATCGAGACCCAGTACTTC. This translates into CASSLGRGTIETQYF. Filled out from reference TRBV13 and TRBJ2-5, the complete variable domain reads AAGVIQSPRHLIKEKRETATLKCYPIPRHDTVYWYQQGPGQDPQFLISFYEKMQSDKGSIPDRFSAQQFSDYHSELNMSSLELGDSALYFCASSLGRGTIETQYFGPGTRLLVL.

This clone has just a few counts. Other DNA variants within this sample encode the same CDR3. The V gene is TRBV6-5, the J gene TRBJ1-1, with 7 positions matching TRBD1. CDR3 size: 16 residues. From germline, CDR1 is MNHEY and CDR2 SVGAGI. The V and J ends lost 0 bases and 0 bases, in that order; junction bases with no gene match: 4. The CDR3 is CASSYSSGGMNTEAFF. In DNA, the CDR3 is TGTGCCAGCAGTTACTCGTCAGGGGGTATGAACACTGAAGCTTTCTTT.

This chain uses TRBV5-4 with TRBJ2-2, with 11 bases fitting TRBD1. J gave up 6 bases and V 0 bases, and 4 bases lay outside the gene matches. The CDR3 length is 16 residues. Germline assignment: CDR1 SGHNT and CDR2 YYREEE (reference sequence). The CDR3 DNA follows: TGTGCCAGCAGCTTGGTTGGACAGGGGGCGGCCGGGGAGCTGTTTTTT. It yields the protein CASSLVGQGAAGELFF.

The chain recombines TRBV6-1 with TRBJ1-5; D call uncertain. This CDR3 region has 13 residues. CDR1 is MNHNS, CDR2 SASEGT, per germline. V lost 5 bases and J 3 bases, leaving 8 bases between the germline ends. For the CDR3, the DNA is TGTGCCAGCAGTTCCCGGGCCAATCAGCCCCAGCATTTT. Translating it yields CASSSRANQPQHF.

This chain joins TRBV7-2 and TRBJ2-7, with D perhaps matching TRBD2 (6 bases). The V end lost 2 bases, the J end lost 1 base, and 12 bases lay between the germline ends. CDR1 is SGHTA, CDR2 FQGNSA, per germline. The CDR3 has 15 amino acids. The CDR3, as DNA: TGTGCCAGCAGCTTATTCCCGGGGGAATCCTACGAGCAGTACTTC. This codes for CASSLFPGESYEQYF.

The chain has TRBV5-1 and TRBJ2-1; 8 positions agree with TRBD1. Unmatched junction bases numbered 5, after V lost 0 bases and J lost 6 bases. There are 15 residues in the CDR3. Germline lookup yields CDR1 SGHRS and CDR2 YFSETQ. CDR3 bases: TGCGCCAGCAGCTTGGGCCAGGGGGCTCCCAATGAGCAGTTCTTC. Protein: CASSLGQGAPNEQFF.

The V call is TRBV7-2, the J call TRBJ2-1; tentatively, D is TRBD2 (6 bases). Trimming left V 2 bases short and J 3 bases short, with 11 bases between. The CDR3 totals 15 residues. Per germline, CDR1 SGHTA and CDR2 FQGNSA. The CDR3: CASSLFSTSYNEQFF. The CDR3 bases are TGTGCCAGCAGCTTATTTTCGACTAGCTACAATGAGCAGTTCTTC.

The J gene is TRBJ1-3, the V gene TRBV18; unclear D gene. Germline V gene sequence: CDR1 KGHSH, CDR2 LQKENI. This CDR3 has 17 amino acids. Trimming stripped 2 bases from V and 0 bases from J, with 14 bases between. The CDR3 nucleotides read TGTGCCAGCTCACCAAACCTTGCAGCCGGCTCTGGAAACACCATATATTTT. This translates into CASSPNLAAGSGNTIYF.

The chain couples TRBV29-1 to TRBJ1-2; maybe TRBD1 (5 bases). V was clipped by 6 bases and J by 1 base, with 15 bases between them. The CDR3 runs to 14 residues. Per the germline V gene, CDR1 is SQVTM and CDR2 is ANQGSEA. This CDR3 is CSVASTANNYGYTF. The CDR3, as DNA: TGCAGCGTCGCCTCGACAGCAAATAACTATGGCTACACCTTC.

To note about this clone: The sample holds other DNA sequences that translate to the same CDR3. The rearrangement joins TRBV11-2 to TRBJ1-5; D call uncertain. The ends were cut back, 0 bases at V and 4 bases at J, with 4 bases in the middle. Germline lookup yields CDR1 SGHAT and CDR2 FQNNGV. The CDR3 has 13 residues. The CDR3 DNA reads as TGTGCCAGCAGCTTAGACCTAAATCAGCCCCAGCATTTT. Amino acid sequence: CASSLDLNQPQHF.

The V and J genes are TRBV5-1 and TRBJ1-1; a possible D gene is TRBD1 (5 bases). Germline V lookup: CDR1 SGHRS, CDR2 YFSETQ. The V end lost 4 bases, the J end lost 4 bases, and 14 bases lay between the germline ends. The CDR3 is 14 amino acids. CDR3 loop: CASSTGTAGTEAFF. The CDR3 DNA sequence: TGCGCCAGCAGCACCGGGACGGCGGGCACTGAAGCTTTCTTT.

The chain uses TRBV7-2 and TRBJ1-2; the D is unclear. The CDR3 contains 13 residues. Per the germline V gene, CDR1 is SGHTA and CDR2 is FQGNSA. The germline V and J ends were trimmed by 4 bases and 3 bases, with 9 bases remaining between them. CDR3 amino acids: CASSSREDYGYTF. For the CDR3, the DNA is TGTGCCAGCAGCTCGAGGGAAGACTATGGCTACACCTTC.

This chain connects TRBV6-6 to TRBJ1-3, with a tentative D call TRBD1 (6 bases). This CDR3 is 15 amino acids long. Germline V gene sequence: CDR1 MNHNY, CDR2 SVGAGI (reference sequence). The V gene lost 4 bases and the J gene lost 0 bases, with 10 bases spanning the gap. The CDR3 here is CASSSDRSSGNTIYF. The DNA of the CDR3 is TGTGCCAGCAGTTCTGACAGGAGCTCTGGAAACACCATATATTTT.

The gene calls are TRBV11-2 and TRBJ2-7; the match to TRBD1 covers 8 bases. This CDR3 spans 18 amino acids. CDR1 SGHAT and CDR2 FQNNGV come from the germline V gene. V lost 1 base and J lost 4; bases outside the gene matches: 15. The CDR3 sequence is CASSLVPDRAVGGYEQYF. Here the CDR3 DNA reads TGTGCCAGCAGCTTAGTCCCGGACAGGGCGGTCGGAGGGTACGAGCAGTACTTC.

The J gene is TRBJ1-5, the V gene TRBV30; D gene uncertain. The germline CDR1 and CDR2 sequences are GTSNPN and SVGIG (reference sequence). The V end was cut by 3 bases, the J end by 6 bases, with 15 bases between. This CDR3 has 14 amino acids. This chain's CDR3 is CAWSPGVAGQPQHF. Here the CDR3 DNA reads TGTGCCTGGAGCCCCGGGGTAGCCGGTCAGCCCCAGCATTTT.